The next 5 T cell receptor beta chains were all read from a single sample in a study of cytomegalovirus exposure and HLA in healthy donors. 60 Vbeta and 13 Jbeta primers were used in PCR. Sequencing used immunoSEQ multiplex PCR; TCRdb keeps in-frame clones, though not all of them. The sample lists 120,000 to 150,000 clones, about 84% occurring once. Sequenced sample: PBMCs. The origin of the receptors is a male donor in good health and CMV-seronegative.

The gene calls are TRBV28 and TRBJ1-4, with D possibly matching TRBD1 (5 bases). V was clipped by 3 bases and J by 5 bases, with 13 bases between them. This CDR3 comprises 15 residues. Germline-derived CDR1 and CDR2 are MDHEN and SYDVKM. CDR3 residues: CASSLAGQTNEKLFF. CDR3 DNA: TGTGCCAGCAGTTTGGCGGGGCAGACCAATGAAAAACTGTTTTTT.

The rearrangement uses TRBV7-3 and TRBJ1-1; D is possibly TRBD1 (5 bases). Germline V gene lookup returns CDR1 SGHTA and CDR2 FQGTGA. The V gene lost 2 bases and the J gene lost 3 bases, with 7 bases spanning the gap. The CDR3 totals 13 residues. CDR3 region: CASSLRQHTEAFF. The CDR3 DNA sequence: TGTGCCAGCAGCTTACGACAGCACACTGAAGCTTTCTTT.

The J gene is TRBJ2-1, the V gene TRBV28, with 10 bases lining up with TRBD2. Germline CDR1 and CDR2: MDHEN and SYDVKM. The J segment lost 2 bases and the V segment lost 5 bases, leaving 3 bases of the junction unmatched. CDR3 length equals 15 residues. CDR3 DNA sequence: TGTGCCAGCAGTCCCGGGACTAGCGCCTACAATGAGCAGTTCTTC. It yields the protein CASSPGTSAYNEQFF.

The CDR3, as DNA: TGTGCCAGCAGCCTGATTGGGTCGGGCACTGAAGCTTTCTTT. It specifies CASSLIGSGTEAFF. V usage is TRBV14 and J usage is TRBJ1-1; no clear D gene. Trimming left V 4 bases short and J 4 bases short, with 13 bases between. The CDR3 length is 14 residues. The germline CDR1 and CDR2 sequences are SGHDN and FVKESK.

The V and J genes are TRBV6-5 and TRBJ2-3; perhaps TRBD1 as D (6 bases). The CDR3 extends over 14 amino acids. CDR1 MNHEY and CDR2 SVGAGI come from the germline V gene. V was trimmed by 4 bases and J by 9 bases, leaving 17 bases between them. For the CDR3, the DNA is TGTGCCAGCAGTTCATCCTTTGGGGGCGACACGCAGTATTTT. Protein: CASSSSFGGDTQYF.